This T cell receptor beta chain was captured by sequencing in a study of cytomegalovirus exposure and HLA in healthy donors. Looking at the study overall: One earlier analysis, a look at 180 million or so T cells, found 117 million unique TCR beta sequences. Overall study results and limits: Rare TCR sequences predominated, though certain public TCRs were found in many donors. Relative to the approximately 680-donor mean, N-insertions were reportedly fewer in an Asian-associated ancestry cluster in a later analysis.

This clone was detected only a few times. The antigen remains unidentified. Primers included in the PCR were 60 Vbeta and 13 Jbeta primers. Generated by immunoSEQ multiplex PCR, the TCRdb table keeps only in-frame clones and is missing some. The sample contains about 170,000 clones, around 73% of which appear only once. This CDR3 contains 15 residues. Germline V gene data show CDR1 as ENHRY and CDR2 as SYGVKD. J lost 3 bases, V lost 5 bases, and 7 bases had no gene match. This TCR came from a woman between 18 and 30 years old in good health and CMV-seropositive. The sequencing sample was made of PBMCs. The chain has TRBV10-3 and TRBJ2-3, with 8 bases identical to TRBD2. The CDR3 is CAISQDSGVTDTQYF. For the CDR3, the DNA is TGTGCCATCAGTCAAGATAGCGGGGTTACAGATACGCAGTATTTT.